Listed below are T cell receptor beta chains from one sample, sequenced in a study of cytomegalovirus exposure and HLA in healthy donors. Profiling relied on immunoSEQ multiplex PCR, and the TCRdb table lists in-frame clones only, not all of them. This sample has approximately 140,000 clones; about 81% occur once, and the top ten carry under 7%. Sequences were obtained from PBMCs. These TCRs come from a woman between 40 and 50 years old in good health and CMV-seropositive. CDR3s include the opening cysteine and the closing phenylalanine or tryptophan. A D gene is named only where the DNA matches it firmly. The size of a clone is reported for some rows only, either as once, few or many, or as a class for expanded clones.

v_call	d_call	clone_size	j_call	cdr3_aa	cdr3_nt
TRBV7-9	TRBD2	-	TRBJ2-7	CASRREGSGTYEQYF	TGTGCCAGCAGACGGGAGGGTAGCGGAACCTACGAGCAGTACTTC
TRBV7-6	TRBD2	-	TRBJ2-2	CASSPLGGDTGELFF	TGTGCCAGCAGCCCCCTGGGAGGGGACACCGGGGAGCTGTTTTTT
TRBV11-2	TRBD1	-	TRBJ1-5	CASSQQGGGQPQHF	TGTGCCAGCAGCCAACAGGGGGGGGGCCAGCCCCAGCATTTT
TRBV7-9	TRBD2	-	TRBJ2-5	CASRRGASETQYF	TGTGCCAGCAGGCGGGGGGCCAGCGAGACCCAGTACTTC
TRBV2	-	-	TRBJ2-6	CASSAEPGANVLTF	TGTGCCAGCAGTGCCGAGCCTGGGGCCAACGTCCTGACTTTC
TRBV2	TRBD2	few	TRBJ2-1	CASSSPRGGGEQFF	TGTGCCAGCAGTTCCCCGCGGGGGGGCGGTGAGCAGTTCTTC
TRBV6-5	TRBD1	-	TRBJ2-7	CASSLTGAYEQYF	TGTGCCAGCAGTCTAACAGGGGCCTACGAGCAGTACTTC
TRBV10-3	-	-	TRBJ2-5	CAYRGSGEETQYF	TGTGCCTACCGCGGGTCGGGAGAAGAGACCCAGTACTTC
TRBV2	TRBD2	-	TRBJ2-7	CASSEGLAGVRGQYF	TGTGCCAGCAGTGAGGGACTAGCGGGGGTTAGGGGGCAGTACTTC
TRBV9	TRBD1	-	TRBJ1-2	CASSGATGTVYGYTF	TGTGCCAGCAGCGGGGCGACAGGGACGGTCTATGGCTACACCTTC
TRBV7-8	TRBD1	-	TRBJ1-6	CASSPGTGTSPLHF	TGTGCCAGCAGCCCCGGGACAGGGACCTCACCCCTCCACTTT
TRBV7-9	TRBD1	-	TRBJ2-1	CASRLRDSSYNEQFF	TGTGCCAGCAGGCTCCGGGACAGCTCCTACAATGAGCAGTTCTTC
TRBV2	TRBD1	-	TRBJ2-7	CASKAGQGANEQYF	TGTGCCAGCAAGGCAGGACAGGGGGCCAACGAGCAGTACTTC
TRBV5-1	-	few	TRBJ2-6	CASSPGGVRANVLTF	TGCGCCAGCAGCCCGGGCGGGGTTCGGGCCAACGTCCTGACTTTC
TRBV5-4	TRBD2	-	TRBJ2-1	CASSPSRTSGSEEQFF	TGTGCCAGCAGCCCTTCTAGGACTAGCGGGAGTGAGGAGCAGTTCTTC
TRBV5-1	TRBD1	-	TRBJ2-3	CASSFSQGVGTDTQYF	TGCGCCAGCAGCTTCTCACAGGGGGTAGGCACAGATACGCAGTATTTT
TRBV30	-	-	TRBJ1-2	CAWRLKGRDTYGYTF	TGTGCCTGGAGACTAAAAGGCAGGGATACCTATGGCTACACCTTC
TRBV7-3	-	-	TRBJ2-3	CASSLSRDTQYF	TGTGCCAGCAGCTTATCTAGGGATACGCAGTATTTT
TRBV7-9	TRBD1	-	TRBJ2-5	CASSHTLQGARETQYF	TGTGCCAGCAGCCATACTTTACAGGGGGCAAGAGAGACCCAGTACTTC
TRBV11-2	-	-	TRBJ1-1	CASSLDHAGANTEAFF	TGTGCCAGCAGCTTAGATCACGCAGGGGCGAACACTGAAGCTTTCTTT
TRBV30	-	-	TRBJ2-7	CASSGPGSYEQYF	TGTGCCTCCAGCGGGCCAGGCTCCTACGAGCAGTACTTC
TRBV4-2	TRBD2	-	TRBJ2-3	CASSRELASGDTQYF	TGTGCCAGCAGCCGAGAACTAGCGAGTGGAGATACGCAGTATTTT
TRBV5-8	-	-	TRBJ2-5	CASSFGTTRGETQYF	TGTGCCAGCAGCTTTGGGACAACAAGAGGGGAGACCCAGTACTTC
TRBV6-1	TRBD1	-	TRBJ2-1	CASSSRDRYNEQFF	TGTGCCAGCAGCAGCCGGGACAGATACAATGAGCAGTTCTTC
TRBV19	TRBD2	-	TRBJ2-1	CASAGGYYNEQFF	TGTGCCAGCGCGGGAGGGTACTACAATGAGCAGTTCTTC
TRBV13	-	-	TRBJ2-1	CASSLGLAGGNEQFF	TGTGCCAGCAGCTTAGGACTAGCCGGAGGGAATGAGCAGTTCTTC
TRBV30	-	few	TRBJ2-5	CAWSVAGLETQYF	TGTGCCTGGAGTGTGGCAGGGCTGGAGACCCAGTACTTC
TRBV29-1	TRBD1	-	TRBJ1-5	CSGGTGGQYSNQPQHF	TGCAGCGGAGGGACAGGGGGACAGTATAGCAATCAGCCCCAGCATTTT